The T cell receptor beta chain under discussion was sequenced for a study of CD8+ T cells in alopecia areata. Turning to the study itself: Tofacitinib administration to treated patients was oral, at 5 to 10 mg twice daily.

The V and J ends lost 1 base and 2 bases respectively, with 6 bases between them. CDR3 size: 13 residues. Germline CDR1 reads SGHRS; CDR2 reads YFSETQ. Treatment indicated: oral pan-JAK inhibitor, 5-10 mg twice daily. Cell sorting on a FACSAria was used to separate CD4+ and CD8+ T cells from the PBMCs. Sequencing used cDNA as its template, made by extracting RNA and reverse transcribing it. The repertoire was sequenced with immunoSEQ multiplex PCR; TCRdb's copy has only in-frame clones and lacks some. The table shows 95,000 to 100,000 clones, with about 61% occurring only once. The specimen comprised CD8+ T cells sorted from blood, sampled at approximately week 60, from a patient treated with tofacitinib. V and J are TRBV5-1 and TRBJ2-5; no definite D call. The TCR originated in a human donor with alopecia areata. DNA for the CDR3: TGCGCCAGCAGCTTGAGAGGTCAAGAGACCCAGTACTTC. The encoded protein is CASSLRGQETQYF. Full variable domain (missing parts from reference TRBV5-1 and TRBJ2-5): KAGVTQTPRYLIKTRGQQVTLSCSPISGHRSVSWYQQTPGQGLQFLFEYFSETQRNKGNFPGRFSGRQFSNSRSEMNVSTLELGDSALYLCASSLRGQETQYFGPGTRLLVL.